These 5 T cell receptor beta chains came from one sample sequenced in a study of cytomegalovirus exposure and HLA in healthy donors. Amplification used 60 Vbeta primers and 13 Jbeta primers. Here immunoSEQ multiplex PCR was the method, and the copy in TCRdb shows in-frame clones only, minus some. The sample records roughly 190,000 clones, 70% to 85% being singletons. The sample taken for sequencing was PBMCs. These TCRs come from a man in his forties in good health and CMV-seropositive.

The chain employs TRBV19 and TRBJ2-2; D unclear. From germline, CDR1 is LNHDA and CDR2 SQIVND (reference sequence). V dropped 3 bases and J dropped 1 base, with 6 bases sitting between them. The CDR3 has 14 residues. The CDR3 loop reads CASSIARNTGELFF. CDR3 in DNA: TGTGCCAGTAGTATTGCCAGGAACACCGGGGAGCTGTTTTTT.

This rearrangement joins TRBV27 to TRBJ2-1; D perhaps matches TRBD2 (6 bases). Trimming left V 5 bases short and J 12 bases short, with 20 bases between. This CDR3 spans 14 amino acids. Germline CDR1 and CDR2: MNHEY and SMNVEV (reference sequence). The CDR3 loop is CASSQGTAQRGQFF. In DNA form, the CDR3 reads TGTGCCAGCAGTCAAGGGACTGCCCAACGGGGGCAGTTCTTC.

The rearrangement uses TRBV6-5 and TRBJ1-3; D call uncertain. The V gene lost 2 bases and the J gene lost 0 bases, with 8 bases spanning the gap. The germline gives CDR1 MNHEY, CDR2 SVGAGI. The CDR3 covers 15 residues. CDR3 residues: CASSYASGSGNTIYF. Written as DNA, the CDR3 is TGTGCCAGCAGTTACGCCAGCGGCTCTGGAAACACCATATATTTT.

The rearrangement joins TRBV9 to TRBJ2-5; D not resolved. V lost 4 bases and J lost 2, with 6 bases in between. CDR1 is SGDLS, CDR2 YYNGEE, per germline. This CDR3 has 12 amino acids. DNA of the CDR3: TGTGCCAGCAGCCTCGGTCAAGAGACCCAGTACTTC. It encodes CASSLGQETQYF.

The chain combines TRBV9 with TRBJ2-7; 11 nucleotides align to TRBD1. Trimming took 0 bases from V and 6 from J; bases not matched to a gene: 2. CDR3 length: 14 residues. Germline V gene sequence: CDR1 SGDLS, CDR2 YYNGEE. In nucleotides, the CDR3 is TGTGCCAGCAGCGTAGTAGGGACAGGGGGCGAGCAGTACTTC. Encoded protein: CASSVVGTGGEQYF.